A selection of T cell receptor beta chains follows, all from one sample in a study of cytomegalovirus exposure and HLA in healthy donors. The data were produced by immunoSEQ multiplex PCR, yet TCRdb's version contains in-frame clones alone and is incomplete. Of some 180,000 clones in the sample, around 83% were seen once. The sample was PBMCs. The origin of the receptors is a young man in good health and CMV-seropositive. CDR3s include the opening cysteine and the closing phenylalanine or tryptophan. A D gene is named only where the DNA matches it firmly. The size entry is marked missing in some rows and otherwise reads once, few, many or a size class.

d_call	clone_size	cdr3_length	v_call	j_call	cdr3_aa	cdr3_nt
.	.	17	TRBV10-3	TRBJ2-4	CAISESLVRSAKNIQYF	TGTGCCATCAGTGAGTCCCTTGTACGCAGTGCCAAAAACATTCAGTACTTC
.	.	17	TRBV25-1	TRBJ1-2	CASSALGAGPRGHGYTF	TGTGCCAGCAGTGCCCTTGGGGCGGGACCCAGAGGCCATGGCTACACCTTC
TRBD1	.	16	TRBV10-3	TRBJ1-2	CAISESVGGQVYGYTF	TGTGCCATCAGTGAGTCCGTCGGGGGACAGGTCTATGGCTACACCTTC
.	.	16	TRBV7-6	TRBJ2-1	CASSFLGQYGLNEQFF	TGTGCCAGCAGCTTTCTCGGACAGTATGGCTTAAATGAGCAGTTCTTC
TRBD2	.	16	TRBV7-2	TRBJ2-2	CASSLGVAGGTGELFF	TGTGCCAGCAGCTTAGGGGTAGCGGGGGGTACCGGGGAGCTGTTTTTT
.	.	17	TRBV12-5	TRBJ2-1	CASGPRLDTIPNNEQFF	TGTGCTAGTGGTCCTCGACTAGATACCATTCCTAACAATGAGCAGTTCTTC
.	.	11	TRBV2	TRBJ2-1	CASRDGIEQFF	TGTGCCAGCAGGGACGGGATTGAGCAGTTCTTC
TRBD2	.	14	TRBV5-8	TRBJ2-1	CASSPQGLVRGQFF	TGTGCCAGCAGTCCCCAGGGACTAGTTAGGGGGCAGTTCTTC
TRBD1	.	14	TRBV7-9	TRBJ1-4	CSSSSGTGNEKLFF	TGTTCCAGCAGCTCCGGGACAGGGAATGAAAAACTGTTTTTT
.	.	16	TRBV9	TRBJ2-2	CASSVEWQAITGELFF	TGTGCCAGCAGCGTAGAATGGCAGGCTATCACCGGGGAGCTGTTTTTT
TRBD1	few	11	TRBV14	TRBJ1-1	CASSHGTVKFF	TGTGCCAGCAGCCACGGGACAGTGAAATTCTTT
.	few	13	TRBV5-4	TRBJ1-2	CASSRERSSGYTF	TGTGCCAGCAGTCGTGAAAGGAGTTCTGGCTACACCTTC
.	.	16	TRBV4-3	TRBJ2-1	CASSRLTGTSYNEQFF	TGCGCCAGCAGCCGATTGACTGGTACCTCCTACAATGAGCAGTTCTTC
.	.	15	TRBV29-1	TRBJ2-5	CSVEDPGAGKETQYF	TGCAGCGTTGAAGATCCAGGGGCCGGGAAAGAGACCCAGTACTTC
.	.	15	TRBV5-1	TRBJ2-7	CASSLGATGLAEQYF	TGCGCCAGCAGCTTGGGGGCTACAGGGCTCGCCGAGCAGTACTTC
TRBD1	.	14	TRBV19	TRBJ1-4	CASSITGAGEKLFF	TGTGCCAGTAGTATTACAGGGGCCGGTGAAAAACTGTTTTTT
.	.	13	TRBV7-2	TRBJ1-1	CASSATGNTEAFF	TGTGCCAGCAGTGCTACAGGTAACACTGAAGCTTTCTTT
TRBD1	once	13	TRBV6-5	TRBJ2-7	CASSSDREDEQYF	TGTGCCAGCAGTTCGGACAGGGAGGACGAGCAGTACTTC
.	few	13	TRBV2	TRBJ2-6	CASLQAGANVLTF	TGTGCCAGTCTCCAGGCTGGGGCCAACGTCCTGACTTTC
TRBD1	.	13	TRBV4-1	TRBJ1-2	CASSQRTGDGYTF	TGCGCCAGCAGCCAACGGACAGGGGATGGCTACACCTTC
.	.	18	TRBV1	TRBJ2-1	CTSSPLDDAGGPLNEQFF	TGCACCAGCAGCCCCCTCGACGATGCGGGAGGGCCTCTCAATGAGCAGTTCTTC
TRBD1	.	13	TRBV29-1	TRBJ1-5	CSVLDRGNQPQHF	TGCAGCGTTCTGGACAGGGGCAATCAGCCCCAGCATTTT
.	.	14	TRBV30	TRBJ1-6	CAWTGIGSSSPLHF	TGTGCCTGGACAGGGATTGGTAGTAGTTCACCCCTCCACTTT
TRBD1	.	15	TRBV9	TRBJ2-2	CASSEETGDTGELFF	TGTGCCAGCAGCGAGGAGACAGGGGACACCGGGGAGCTGTTTTTT
.	.	14	TRBV5-4	TRBJ2-5	CASSLRRQGETQYF	TGTGCCAGCAGCTTGAGAAGGCAGGGAGAGACCCAGTACTTC
.	.	16	TRBV7-9	TRBJ2-1	CASTHRDTSSYNEQFF	TGTGCCAGCACCCACCGGGACACGAGCTCCTACAATGAGCAGTTCTTC
TRBD1	.	16	TRBV7-7	TRBJ2-1	CASSLTGTGGLDEQFF	TGTGCTAGCAGCTTAACCGGGACAGGGGGGTTGGATGAGCAGTTCTTC
TRBD2	.	15	TRBV14	TRBJ2-1	CASSLWTSGSNEQFF	TGTGCCAGCAGCCTCTGGACTAGCGGGAGTAATGAGCAGTTCTTC
.	.	17	TRBV12-2	TRBJ1-5	CASRLAATRVSNQPQHF	TGTGCAAGTCGCTTAGCTGCAACTCGGGTCAGCAATCAGCCCCAGCATTTT
TRBD1	once	14	TRBV30	TRBJ2-3	CASGQGSSTDTQYF	TGTGCCTCCGGACAGGGATCTTCCACAGATACGCAGTATTTT
TRBD2	.	16	TRBV12-5	TRBJ2-2	CASGFGTSGYTGELFF	TGTGCTAGTGGTTTTGGGACTAGCGGGTATACCGGGGAGCTGTTTTTT
.	.	16	TRBV11-2	TRBJ2-1	CASSFSERAVKNEQFF	TGTGCCAGCAGCTTCTCAGAGAGGGCAGTTAAAAATGAGCAGTTCTTC
.	.	16	TRBV27	TRBJ2-4	CASSLRSGANKNIQYF	TGTGCCAGCAGTTTACGGTCAGGGGCGAACAAAAACATTCAGTACTTC
.	once	14	TRBV7-9	TRBJ1-2	CASSLDTRGHGYTF	TGTGCCAGCAGCTTAGACACCAGGGGTCATGGCTACACCTTC
.	.	11	TRBV27	TRBJ1-1	CASVIGTEAFF	TGTGCCAGCGTAATCGGCACTGAAGCTTTCTTT
.	.	14	TRBV5-1	TRBJ1-1	CASSLGAAPTEAFF	TGCGCCAGCAGCTTGGGGGCAGCTCCCACTGAAGCTTTCTTT
TRBD2	.	18	TRBV14	TRBJ2-1	CASSQEGQGLAGGGEQFF	TGTGCCAGCAGCCAAGAAGGGCAAGGACTAGCGGGAGGAGGAGAGCAGTTCTTC
TRBD2	.	17	TRBV29-1	TRBJ2-2	CSVERGGGDHSTGELFF	TGCAGCGTTGAGAGGGGTGGGGGGGATCATTCTACCGGGGAGCTGTTTTTT
.	.	15	TRBV6-5	TRBJ1-2	CASSYLETPNYGYTF	TGTGCCAGCAGTTACCTTGAGACTCCTAACTATGGCTACACCTTC
.	.	15	TRBV2	TRBJ1-3	CASSAVPSSGNTIYF	TGTGCCAGCAGTGCGGTTCCCTCCTCTGGAAACACCATATATTTT
.	.	14	TRBV18	TRBJ2-5	CASSPLREQETQYF	TGTGCCAGCTCACCATTGCGGGAACAAGAGACCCAGTACTTC
TRBD1	.	13	TRBV19	TRBJ1-1	CASAIQGATEAFF	TGTGCCAGTGCAATACAGGGGGCCACTGAAGCTTTCTTT